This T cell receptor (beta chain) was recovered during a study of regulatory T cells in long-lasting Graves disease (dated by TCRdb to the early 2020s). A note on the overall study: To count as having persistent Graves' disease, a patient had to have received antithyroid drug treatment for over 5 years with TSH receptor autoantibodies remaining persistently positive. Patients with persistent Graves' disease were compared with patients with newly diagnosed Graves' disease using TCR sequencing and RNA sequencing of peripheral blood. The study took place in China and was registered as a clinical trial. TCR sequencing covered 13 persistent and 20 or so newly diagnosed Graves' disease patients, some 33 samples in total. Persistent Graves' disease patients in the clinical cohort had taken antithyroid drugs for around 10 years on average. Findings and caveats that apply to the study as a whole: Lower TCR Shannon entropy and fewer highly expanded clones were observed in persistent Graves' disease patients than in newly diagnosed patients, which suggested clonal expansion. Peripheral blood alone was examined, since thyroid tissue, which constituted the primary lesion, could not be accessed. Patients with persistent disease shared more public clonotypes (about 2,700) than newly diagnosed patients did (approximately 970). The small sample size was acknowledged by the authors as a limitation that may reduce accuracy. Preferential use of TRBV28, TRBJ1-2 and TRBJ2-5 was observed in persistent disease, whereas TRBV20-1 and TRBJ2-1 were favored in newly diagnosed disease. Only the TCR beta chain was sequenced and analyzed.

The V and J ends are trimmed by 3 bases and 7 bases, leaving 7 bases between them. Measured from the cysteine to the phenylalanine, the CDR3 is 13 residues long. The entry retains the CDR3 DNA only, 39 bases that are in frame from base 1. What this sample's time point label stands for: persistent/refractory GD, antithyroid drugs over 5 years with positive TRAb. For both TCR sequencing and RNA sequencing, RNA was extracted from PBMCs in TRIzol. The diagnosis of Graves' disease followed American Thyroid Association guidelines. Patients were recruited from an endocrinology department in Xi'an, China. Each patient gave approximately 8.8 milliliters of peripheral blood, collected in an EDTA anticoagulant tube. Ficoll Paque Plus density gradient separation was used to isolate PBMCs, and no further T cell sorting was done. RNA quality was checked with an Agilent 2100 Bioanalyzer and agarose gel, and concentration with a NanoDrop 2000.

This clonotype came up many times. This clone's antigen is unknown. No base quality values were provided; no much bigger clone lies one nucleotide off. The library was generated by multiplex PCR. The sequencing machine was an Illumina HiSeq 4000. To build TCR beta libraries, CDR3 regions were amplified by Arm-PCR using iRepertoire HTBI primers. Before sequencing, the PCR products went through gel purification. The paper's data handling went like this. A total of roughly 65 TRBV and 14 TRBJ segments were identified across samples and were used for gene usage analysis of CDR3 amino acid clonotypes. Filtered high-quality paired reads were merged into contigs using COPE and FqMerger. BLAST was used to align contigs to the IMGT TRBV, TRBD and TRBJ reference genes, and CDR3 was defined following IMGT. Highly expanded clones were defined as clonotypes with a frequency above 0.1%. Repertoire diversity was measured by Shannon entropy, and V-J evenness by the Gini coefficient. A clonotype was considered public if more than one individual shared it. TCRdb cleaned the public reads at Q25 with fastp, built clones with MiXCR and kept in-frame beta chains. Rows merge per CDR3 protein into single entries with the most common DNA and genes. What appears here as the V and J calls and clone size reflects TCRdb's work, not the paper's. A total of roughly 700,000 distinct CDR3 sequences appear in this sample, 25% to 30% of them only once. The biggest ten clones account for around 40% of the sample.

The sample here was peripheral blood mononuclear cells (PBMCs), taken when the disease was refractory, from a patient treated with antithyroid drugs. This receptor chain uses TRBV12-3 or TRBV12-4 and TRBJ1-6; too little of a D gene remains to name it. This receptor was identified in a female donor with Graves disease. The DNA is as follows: TGTGCCAGCAGTTTGAAGCGGAATTCACCCCTCCACTTT. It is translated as CASSLKRNSPLHF.